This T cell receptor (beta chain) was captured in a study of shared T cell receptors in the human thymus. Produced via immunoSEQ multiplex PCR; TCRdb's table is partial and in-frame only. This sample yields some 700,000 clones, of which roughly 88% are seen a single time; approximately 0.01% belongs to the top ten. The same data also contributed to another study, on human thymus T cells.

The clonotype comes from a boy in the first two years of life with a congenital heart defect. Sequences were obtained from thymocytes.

The CDR3 sequence: CAWCSDNPSSYNEQFF. CDR3 in DNA: TGTGCCTGGTGCTCGGACAACCCGAGCTCCTACAATGAGCAGTTCTTC. The V gene is TRBV30, the J gene TRBJ2-1; D is perhaps TRBD1 (5 bases). The CDR3 is 16 residues long. Between the trimmed V and J ends, which lost 5 bases and 0 bases, there was a span of 17 bases. Germline CDR1 reads GTSNPN; CDR2 reads SVGIG (reference sequence).